The 17 T cell receptor beta chains presented below share a single source sample, sequenced in a study of graft-versus-host responses after intestinal transplantation. Here immunoSEQ multiplex PCR was the method, and the copy in TCRdb shows in-frame clones only, minus some. The sample shows 100,000 or so clones, approximately 95% of them seen only once. These receptors are not linked to any known antigen. This sample comprised unstimulated CD8+ T cells sorted from spleen or lymph node cells, obtained before transplant. The receptors were gathered from a human donor who was the organ donor for an intestinal transplant.

V and J are TRBV15 and TRBJ2-3; the match to TRBD2 covers 9 bases. V trimming: 5 bases; J trimming: 5 bases; junction bases outside the gene matches: 8. The CDR3 covers 15 residues. Germline CDR1 and CDR2: LNHNV and YYDKDF (reference sequence). CDR3 bases: TGTGCCACCAGCTTATCGCTAGCGGGGCGAGATACGCAGTATTTT. It yields the protein CATSLSLAGRDTQYF.

V gene TRBV2 combines with J gene TRBJ1-1; possible D gene TRBD1, 5 bases. V lost 1 base and J 0 bases, leaving 9 bases between the germline ends. The CDR3 has 15 amino acids. CDR1 and CDR2 from the germline V gene are SNHLY and FYNNEI. The CDR3 region is CASSEGGQMNTEAFF. The CDR3 coding sequence is TGTGCCAGCAGTGAAGGGGGCCAGATGAACACTGAAGCTTTCTTT.

This chain links TRBV5-6 with TRBJ2-5; a possible D gene is TRBD2 (6 bases). V gave up 2 bases and J gave up 5 bases, with 13 bases separating them. CDR1 and CDR2 (germline): SGHDT, YYEEEE. CDR3 size: 14 residues. CDR3 sequence (DNA): TGTGCCAGCAGCTTTATCCCGGCGGGGGAGACCCAGTACTTC. It yields the protein CASSFIPAGETQYF.

The chain employs TRBV19 and TRBJ2-2; 10 bases line up with TRBD2. The CDR3 is 13 amino acids. V was pared by 6 bases and J by 8 bases, with 3 bases of the junction left unmatched. Germline CDR1 and CDR2: LNHDA and SQIVND (reference sequence). The CDR3 DNA is TGTGCCAGTAGCCTGACTAGCGGGGGGGAGCTGTTTTTT. It codes for CASSLTSGGELFF.

The chain is built from TRBV4-3 and TRBJ1-1; a weak D match, TRBD1 (6 bases). The CDR3 runs to 13 residues. The ends were cut back, 5 bases at V and 6 bases at J, with 13 bases in the middle. CDR1 and CDR2 from the germline V gene are LGHNA and YSLEER. Here the CDR3 reads CASSTTQGSEAFF. CDR3 bases: TGCGCCAGCAGCACCACACAGGGTTCTGAAGCTTTCTTT.

This clone appeared once. This chain uses TRBV6-1 with TRBJ1-5; D possibly corresponds to TRBD1 (6 bases). Germline lookup yields CDR1 MNHNS and CDR2 SASEGT. This CDR3 comprises 20 residues. Trimming stripped 3 bases from V and 2 bases from J, with 26 bases between. CDR3 residues: CASSEEMGGLGGFGNQPQHF. As DNA, the CDR3 is TGTGCCAGCAGTGAGGAGATGGGGGGGCTGGGAGGTTTCGGCAATCAGCCCCAGCATTTT.

The genes are TRBV28 and TRBJ2-2, with D possibly matching TRBD2 (5 bases). The CDR3 runs to 14 residues. The germline V and J ends were trimmed by 3 bases and 5 bases, with 10 bases remaining between them. Germline CDR1 MDHEN, CDR2 SYDVKM. The CDR3 nucleotides are TGTGCCAGCAGTTTCCTAGCCATAACCGGGGAGCTGTTTTTT. Translating it yields CASSFLAITGELFF.

Only one count was recorded for this clone. The chain joins TRBV2 to TRBJ2-7; D may be TRBD1 (6 bases). The CDR3 length is 13 residues. The germline CDR1 and CDR2 sequences are SNHLY and FYNNEI. The ends were cut back, 3 bases at V and 0 bases at J, with 6 bases in the middle. CDR3 nucleotides: TGTGCCAGCAGTGAGGGGGCCTCCTACGAGCAGTACTTC. Its translation: CASSEGASYEQYF.

This chain connects TRBV5-8 to TRBJ1-1, with 10 bases that match TRBD1. The CDR3 is 15 residues long. V lost 5 bases, J lost 8 bases, and 12 bases stayed unmatched. The V gene's germline CDR1 is SGHTS and CDR2 YDEGEE. The CDR3 DNA reads TGTGCCAGCAGTCTAGAGGGACAGGGGAGGCGGGAAGCTTTCTTT. The encoded protein is CASSLEGQGRREAFF.

Only a few counts were recorded for this clone. The chain joins TRBV6-5 to TRBJ2-7, with TRBD1 matching over 11 bases. Germline values: CDR1 MNHEY, CDR2 SVGAGI. V lost 5 bases, J lost 5 bases, and 8 bases stayed unmatched. The CDR3 covers 15 residues. DNA for the CDR3: TGTGCCAGCAGTAATCCGGGACAGGGGGACGACGAGCAGTACTTC. Amino acid sequence: CASSNPGQGDDEQYF.

In the case of this clone: A junction boundary mismatches the germline segment, possibly from a read error. The chain employs TRBV6-6 and TRBJ2-7; D might be TRBD2 (5 bases). The CDR3 runs to 14 residues. The germline V gene encodes CDR1 MNHNY and CDR2 SVGAGI (reference sequence). The CDR3 here is CVSLEGQGLDEQYF. The CDR3 DNA reads as TGTGTCAGCCTTGAGGGTCAAGGTTTGGACGAGCAGTACTTC.

The V and J genes are TRBV28 and TRBJ2-3, with 8 bases fitting TRBD1. The CDR3 contains 21 residues. In germline, CDR1 is MDHEN, CDR2 SYDVKM. V was pared by 2 bases and J by 0 bases, with 19 bases of the junction left unmatched. In DNA form, the CDR3 reads TGTGCCAGCAGTTTAGTACTTCCCAGGGGGCGAGGCGGCCCTAGCACAGATACGCAGTATTTT. It encodes CASSLVLPRGRGGPSTDTQYF.

This clone has a handful of counts. The V call is TRBV28, the J call TRBJ2-1; 13 bases line up with TRBD2. J was trimmed by 7 bases and V by 10 bases; bases with no gene match: 10. The germline CDR1 and CDR2 sequences are MDHEN and SYDVKM. CDR3 length: 15 amino acids. The chain's CDR3 is CATRGLAGPGNEQFF. CDR3 coding DNA: TGTGCCACCAGGGGACTAGCGGGACCGGGGAATGAGCAGTTCTTC.

This clone turned up a few times. Other DNA sequences of this sample code for an identical CDR3. V and J are TRBV29-1 and TRBJ2-7; a possible D gene is TRBD1 (6 bases). The germline gives CDR1 SQVTM, CDR2 ANQGSEA. The CDR3 loop spans 11 amino acids. Between the trimmed V and J ends, which lost 6 bases and 4 bases, there was a span of 10 bases. As DNA, the CDR3 is TGCAGCGTCTCGGACAGTTACGAGCAGTACTTC. Its protein product is CSVSDSYEQYF.

This chain uses TRBV25-1 with TRBJ2-7; TRBD2 agrees at 7 bases. This CDR3 spans 17 amino acids. V shed 1 base, J shed 2 bases, and the junction held 11 bases outside the gene matches. Germline loops: CDR1 MGHDK, CDR2 SYGVNS. The CDR3 nucleotides are TGTGCCAGCAGTGAATTCGAAAAAGGACTAGAAACCTACGAGCAGTACTTC. It translates to CASSEFEKGLETYEQYF.

The genes are TRBV10-3 and TRBJ2-3, with 8 bases fitting TRBD1. J lost 4 bases, V lost 0 bases, and 6 bases had no gene match. The CDR3 runs to 16 residues. CDR1 ENHRY and CDR2 SYGVKD come from the germline V gene. In DNA, the CDR3 is TGTGCCATCAGTGAGTCGGCCGACAGGGGTGCAGATACGCAGTATTTT. Translation gives CAISESADRGADTQYF.

The genes are TRBV4-2 and TRBJ2-7, with D perhaps matching TRBD2 (5 bases). Germline CDR1 reads LGHNA; CDR2 reads YNFKEQ. The CDR3 is 17 residues long. Trimming left V 0 bases short and J 0 bases short, with 15 bases between. CDR3 bases: TGTGCCAGCAGCCAAGAGGGCGGGCGCGGTAGCTCCTACGAGCAGTACTTC. It codes for CASSQEGGRGSSYEQYF.